The sequence of this T cell receptor (beta chain) was determined in a study of control samples from healthy donors and cancer patients. The CDR3 totals 15 residues. Germline V CDR1 and CDR2: SGHTA, FQGNSA. V was trimmed by 5 bases and J by 1 base, leaving 9 bases between them. TCRdb's table, derived via immunoSEQ multiplex PCR, lists solely in-frame clones and lacks some. The table shows about 28,000 clones, with around 92% occurring only once. The TCR originated in a man aged 45-60 years with lung cancer. Sequenced sample: PBMCs. The chain uses TRBV7-2 and TRBJ2-6, with D hard to call. The CDR3 region is CASSQQISGANVLTF. The CDR3 DNA reads TGTGCCAGCAGCCAACAAATTTCTGGGGCCAACGTCCTGACTTTC.